Listed here are 13 T cell receptor beta chains from one sample, sequenced in a study of T-cell memory formation after mild COVID-19 (dated by TCRdb to the early 2020s). Receptor libraries were prepared by 5' RACE. TCRdb lists the instrument as Illumina NovaSeq 6000. The public reads were reprocessed in TCRdb via fastp at Q25 and MiXCR, keeping in-frame beta chains. Under each unique CDR3 protein, matching rows form one entry showing the most common genes and DNA. The sample table contains tens of thousands of distinct CDR3 sequences; only one count was recorded for 9% to 15% of them. The top ten constitute around a quarter of the sample. Sequenced: PBMCs or a T cell subset sorted from them (not recorded which). These receptors originate from a man between 18 and 29 years old who had mild COVID-19 (a few samples of this study predate the infection). The sample titles of this study are shuffled in the database, so cell type and time point are left out; the donor was told from shared clones.

This clonotype occurred many times. The CDR3 reads CASSRGPGDSRNTIYF. In DNA form, the CDR3 reads TGCGCCAGCAGCCGGGGTCCAGGGGACAGCCGAAACACCATATATTTT. This chain connects TRBV5-1 to TRBJ1-3; 7 nucleotides match TRBD1. The V gene's germline CDR1 is SGHRS and CDR2 YFSETQ. The CDR3 is 16 residues long. V lost 4 bases and J lost 5; bases outside the gene matches: 12.

This sequence joins TRBV9 and TRBJ1-2; the D is unclear. The length of the CDR3 is 13 residues. Germline CDR1 SGDLS, CDR2 YYNGEE. V was shortened by 3 bases and J by 2 bases, with 8 bases between the two germline ends. The CDR3 reads CASSGRTNYGYTF. The CDR3 nucleotides read TGTGCCAGCAGCGGGAGGACGAACTATGGCTACACCTTC.

This clonotype was picked up a small number of times. The chain recombines TRBV6-6 with TRBJ1-3; tentative D call: TRBD1 (5 bases). Deletions cut 8 bases from V and 0 bases from J, with 11 bases between. CDR3 length: 14 amino acids. Looked up from germline, CDR1 is MNHNY and CDR2 is SVGAGI (reference sequence). The CDR3 sequence: CASQRGVSGNTIYF. CDR3 nucleotides: TGTGCCAGCCAGCGGGGCGTCTCTGGAAACACCATATATTTT.

By sample fraction, this clonotype is medium-sized. V and J are TRBV7-9 and TRBJ2-1; D not resolved. Deletions cut 1 base from V and 5 bases from J, with 12 bases between. This CDR3 spans 15 amino acids. Germline CDR1 SEHNR, CDR2 FQNEAQ (reference sequence). The CDR3 protein is CASSLVAIRDNEQFF. The CDR3, as DNA: TGTGCCAGCAGCTTAGTGGCGATTAGGGACAATGAGCAGTTCTTC. The variable domain in full, with the rest retrieved from reference TRBV7-9 and TRBJ2-1, is DTGVSQNPRHKITKRGQNVTFRCDPISEHNRLYWYRQTLGQGPEFLTYFQNEAQLEKSRLLSDRFSAERPKGSFSTLEIQRTEQGDSAMYLCASSLVAIRDNEQFFGPGTRLTVL.

The chain employs TRBV6-6 and TRBJ1-5, with no clear D. The CDR3 totals 11 residues. Germline V gene data show CDR1 as MNHNY and CDR2 as SVGAGI (reference sequence). Trimming took off 6 bases at V and 8 bases at J, with 8 bases between the two ends. Here the CDR3 DNA reads TGTGCCAGCAGAGATCGAGAGCCCCAGCATTTT. It translates to CASRDREPQHF.

This clonotype occurred many times. The rearrangement joins TRBV28 to TRBJ2-1; TRBD2 agrees at 9 bases. The CDR3 length is 13 residues. Germline CDR1 reads MDHEN; CDR2 reads SYDVKM. With 9 bases clipped from V and 2 bases from J, the junction kept 2 bases outside the gene matches. The CDR3 protein is CASSSGAYNEQFF. For the CDR3, the DNA is TGTGCCAGTTCTAGCGGGGCCTACAATGAGCAGTTCTTC.

Many counts were recorded for this clonotype. The V call is TRBV5-1, the J call TRBJ2-5; D call uncertain. This CDR3 spans 15 amino acids. Germline CDR1 is SGHRS and CDR2 is YFSETQ. V lost 0 bases to trimming and J lost 0 bases, with 9 bases between them. In nucleotides, the CDR3 is TGCGCCAGCAGCTTGGCCTTTCTGTACCAAGAGACCCAGTACTTC. Translated: CASSLAFLYQETQYF.

V gene TRBV7-9 combines with J gene TRBJ2-3; 10 bases are shared with TRBD2. Germline CDR1 is SEHNR and CDR2 is FQNEAQ (reference sequence). The CDR3 extends over 15 amino acids. Trimming removed 5 bases from V and 3 bases from J; junction bases left unmatched: 5. The DNA of the CDR3 is TGTGCCAGCAGCGCAGGACTAGCGGAGACAGATACGCAGTATTTT. Protein: CASSAGLAETDTQYF.

The rearrangement joins TRBV5-1 to TRBJ1-6, with D possibly matching TRBD1 (6 bases). Looked up from germline, CDR1 is SGHRS and CDR2 is YFSETQ. CDR3 length: 14 residues. V dropped 2 bases and J dropped 3 bases, with 6 bases sitting between them. CDR3 sequence reads: CASSLQGYNSPLHF. For the CDR3, the DNA is TGCGCCAGCAGCTTACAGGGCTATAATTCACCCCTCCACTTT.

This clonotype was counted many times. The rearrangement uses TRBV2 and TRBJ2-3, with D possibly being TRBD1 (5 bases). This CDR3 is built from 17 residues. V was clipped by 8 bases and J by 2 bases, with 23 bases between them. Looked up from germline, CDR1 is SNHLY and CDR2 is FYNNEI. CDR3 nucleotide sequence: TGTGCCAGCGGCGGCTTTGGGGCGCTAACTACCACAGATACGCAGTATTTT. Protein product: CASGGFGALTTTDTQYF.

This clonotype was picked up one time. This chain uses TRBV3-1 with TRBJ2-1, with D perhaps matching TRBD2 (5 bases). Trimming shortened V by 2 bases and J by 0 bases, and 8 bases separated the two germline ends. Germline V lookup: CDR1 LGHDT, CDR2 YNNKEL (reference sequence). This CDR3 region has 15 residues. The CDR3 DNA follows: TGTGCCAGCAGCCAAAGAGCGGACTCCTACAATGAGCAGTTCTTC. Protein: CASSQRADSYNEQFF.

This clonotype was observed a handful of times. The V gene is TRBV11-2, the J gene TRBJ2-3; D is undetermined. Per the germline V gene, CDR1 is SGHAT and CDR2 is FQNNGV. The CDR3 covers 15 residues. V was clipped by 1 base and J by 2 bases, with 10 bases between them. Here the CDR3 DNA reads TGTGCCAGCAGCTTAGCCCTGGGCAACACAGATACGCAGTATTTT. It translates to CASSLALGNTDTQYF.

This clonotype was recorded many times. The rearrangement links TRBV9 to TRBJ2-4, with D possibly called TRBD1 or TRBD2 (5 bases each). The ends were cut back, 3 bases at V and 0 bases at J, with 13 bases in the middle. This CDR3 contains 16 residues. The germline CDR1 and CDR2 sequences are SGDLS and YYNGEE. The CDR3 spells CASSEQAGQAKNIQYF. The CDR3 DNA is TGTGCCAGCAGCGAACAGGCGGGCCAAGCCAAAAACATTCAGTACTTC.